These 5 T cell receptor beta chains came from one sample sequenced in a study of T cell clonality in common variable immunodeficiency. Sequenced by immunoSEQ multiplex PCR; TCRdb stores in-frame clones only, minus some. This sample has about 35,000 clones, each found more than once. The sequencing sample was made of peripheral blood mononuclear cells. These receptors were taken from a person aged 18-70 years in good health.

This clone was seen at least ten times. The read terminates 3 residues before the CDR3 end, so the remaining end is supplied by the germline J gene. This chain links TRBV6-2 or TRBV6-3 with TRBJ2-2; 9 bases match TRBD2. This CDR3 contains 16 residues. Germline trimming cut 2 bases from V and 0 bases from J; bases unmatched to any gene: 1. Germline CDR1 is MNHEY and CDR2 is SVGEGT. The CDR3 protein is CASSYAGGTNTGELFF. CDR3 bases read: TGTGCCAGCAGTTACGCGGGAGGGACGAACACCGGGGAG.

In its sample, this clone was seen many times. The CDR3 end falls 3 residues outside the read, so it is completed with the germline J gene. The gene calls are TRBV6-2 or TRBV6-3 and TRBJ2-1; 12 bases line up with TRBD2. This CDR3 spans 14 amino acids. Germline V lookup: CDR1 MNHEY, CDR2 SVGEGT. Trimming cost V 0 bases and J 9 bases; bases outside gene matches: 0. CDR3 DNA, as far as it was read: TGTGCCAGCAGTTACTCACTAGCGGGAGGTGAG. Its protein product is CASSYSLAGGE. The whole CDR3 sequence reads CASSYSLAGGEQFF.

This clone appeared many times. With the read ending 3 residues before the CDR3 end, the germline J gene is used to fill in that end. The chain links TRBV6-1 to TRBJ1-1; possible D gene TRBD1, 5 bases. Germline V gene data show CDR1 as MNHNS and CDR2 as SASEGT. V was shortened by 2 bases and J by 2 bases, with 12 bases between the two germline ends. CDR3 length: 15 residues. Here the CDR3 reads CASSEREGFNTEAFF. The sequenced CDR3 bases are TGTGCCAGCAGTGAAAGGGAGGGGTTCAACACTGAA.

This clone was recorded many times. The DNA ends 3 residues before the CDR3 does, and the rest of the CDR3 is filled in from the germline J gene. The chain has TRBV7-8 and TRBJ2-7; no clear D gene. Germline lookup yields CDR1 SGHVS and CDR2 FQNEAQ. The ends were cut back, 0 bases at V and 2 bases at J, with 8 bases in the middle. The CDR3 runs 14 residues. CDR3 sequence: CASSLAKSAYEQYF. The sequenced CDR3 bases are TGTGCCAGCAGCTTAGCAAAATCCGCCTACGAG.

A word on this clone: The sequence runs out 3 residues before the end of the CDR3; the remainder is reconstructed from the germline J gene. The rearrangement links TRBV20-1 to TRBJ1-5, with a tentative D call TRBD1 (5 bases). The V gene lost 4 bases and the J gene lost 4 bases, with 20 bases spanning the gap. Germline-derived CDR1 and CDR2 are DFQATT and SNEGSKA (reference sequence). The CDR3 contains 16 residues. The covered CDR3 bases are TGCAGTGCTATCCTAATTGGGGGGGTCGCTAATCAGCCC. Translation: CSAILIGGVANQP. The complete CDR3 protein is CSAILIGGVANQPQHF.